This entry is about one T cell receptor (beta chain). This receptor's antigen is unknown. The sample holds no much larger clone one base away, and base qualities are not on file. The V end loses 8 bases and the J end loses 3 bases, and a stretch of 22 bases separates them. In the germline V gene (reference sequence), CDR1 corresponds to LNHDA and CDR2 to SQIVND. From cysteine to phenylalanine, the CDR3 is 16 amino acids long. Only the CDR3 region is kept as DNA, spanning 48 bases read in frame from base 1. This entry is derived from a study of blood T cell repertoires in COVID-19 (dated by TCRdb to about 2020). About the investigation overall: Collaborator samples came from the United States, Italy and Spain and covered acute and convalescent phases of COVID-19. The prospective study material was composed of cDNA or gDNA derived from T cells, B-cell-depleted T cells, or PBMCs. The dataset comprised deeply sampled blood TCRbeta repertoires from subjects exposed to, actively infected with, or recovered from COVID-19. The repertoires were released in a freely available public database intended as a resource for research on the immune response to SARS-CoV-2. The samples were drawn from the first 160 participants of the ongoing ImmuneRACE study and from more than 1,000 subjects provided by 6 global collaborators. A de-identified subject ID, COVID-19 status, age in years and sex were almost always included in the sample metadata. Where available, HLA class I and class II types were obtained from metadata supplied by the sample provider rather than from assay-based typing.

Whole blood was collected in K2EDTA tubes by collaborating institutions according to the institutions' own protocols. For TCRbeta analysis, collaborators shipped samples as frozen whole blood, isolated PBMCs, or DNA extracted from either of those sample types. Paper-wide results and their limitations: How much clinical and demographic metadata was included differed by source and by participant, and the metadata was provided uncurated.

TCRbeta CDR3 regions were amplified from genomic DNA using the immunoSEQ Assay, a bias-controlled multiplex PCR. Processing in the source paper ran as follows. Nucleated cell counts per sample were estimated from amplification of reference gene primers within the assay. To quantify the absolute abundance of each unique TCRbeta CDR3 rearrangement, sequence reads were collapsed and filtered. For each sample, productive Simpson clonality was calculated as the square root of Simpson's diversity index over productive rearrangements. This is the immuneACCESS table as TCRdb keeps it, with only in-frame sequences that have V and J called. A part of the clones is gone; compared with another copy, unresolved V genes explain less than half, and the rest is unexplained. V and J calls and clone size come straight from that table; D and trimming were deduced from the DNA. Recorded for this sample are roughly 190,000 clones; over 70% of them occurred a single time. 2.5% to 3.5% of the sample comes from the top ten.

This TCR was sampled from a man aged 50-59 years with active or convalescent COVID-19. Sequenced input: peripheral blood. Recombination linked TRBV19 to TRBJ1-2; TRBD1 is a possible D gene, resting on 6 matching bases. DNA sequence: TGTGCCAGTCTGCCAGCTGGGGGCAGGGGAGACTATGGCTACACCTTC. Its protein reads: CASLPAGGRGDYGYTF.